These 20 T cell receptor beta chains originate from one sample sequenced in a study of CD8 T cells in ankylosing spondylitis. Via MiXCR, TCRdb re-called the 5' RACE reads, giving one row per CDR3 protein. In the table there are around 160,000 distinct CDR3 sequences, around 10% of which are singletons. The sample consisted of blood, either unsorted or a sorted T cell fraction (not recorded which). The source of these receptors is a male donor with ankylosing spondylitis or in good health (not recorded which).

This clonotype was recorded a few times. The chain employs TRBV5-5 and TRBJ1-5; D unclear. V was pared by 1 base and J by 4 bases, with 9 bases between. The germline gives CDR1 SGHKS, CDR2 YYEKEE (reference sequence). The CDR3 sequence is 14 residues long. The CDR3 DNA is TGTGCCAGCAGCTTGCTGGCAGCTAATCAGCCCCAGCATTTT. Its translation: CASSLLAANQPQHF.

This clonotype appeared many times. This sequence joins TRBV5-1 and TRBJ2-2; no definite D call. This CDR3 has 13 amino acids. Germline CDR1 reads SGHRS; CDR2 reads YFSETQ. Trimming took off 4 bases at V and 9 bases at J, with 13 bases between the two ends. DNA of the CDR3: TGCGCCAGCAGCCGAACGGCGGATTGGGAGCTGTTTTTT. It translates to CASSRTADWELFF.

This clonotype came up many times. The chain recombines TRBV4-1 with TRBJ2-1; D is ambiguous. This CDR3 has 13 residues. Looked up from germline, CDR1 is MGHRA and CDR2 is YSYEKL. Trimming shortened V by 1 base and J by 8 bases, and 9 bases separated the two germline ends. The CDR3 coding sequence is TGCGCCAGCAGCCAAGCAGCTGAGTATGAGCAGTTCTTC. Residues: CASSQAAEYEQFF.

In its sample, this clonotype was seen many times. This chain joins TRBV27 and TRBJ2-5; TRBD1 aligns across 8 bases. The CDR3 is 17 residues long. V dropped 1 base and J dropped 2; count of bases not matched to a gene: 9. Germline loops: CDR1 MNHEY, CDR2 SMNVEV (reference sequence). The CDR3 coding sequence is TGTGCCAGCAGTTTATACCGGACAGGGTCATTACAAGAGACCCAGTACTTC. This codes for CASSLYRTGSLQETQYF.

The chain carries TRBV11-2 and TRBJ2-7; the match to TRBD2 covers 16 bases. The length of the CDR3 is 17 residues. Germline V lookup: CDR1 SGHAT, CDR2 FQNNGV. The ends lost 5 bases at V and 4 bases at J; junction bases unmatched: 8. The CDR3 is CASSPPGLAGGRYEQYF. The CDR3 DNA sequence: TGTGCCAGCAGCCCGCCGGGACTAGCGGGAGGGAGGTACGAGCAGTACTTC.

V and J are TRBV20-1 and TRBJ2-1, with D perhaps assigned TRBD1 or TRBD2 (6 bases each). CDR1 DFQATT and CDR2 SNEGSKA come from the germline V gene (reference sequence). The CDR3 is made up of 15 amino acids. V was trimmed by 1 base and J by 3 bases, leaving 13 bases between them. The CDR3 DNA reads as TGCAGTGCTAGAGGGACAAGGGGGGTCTACAATGAGCAGTTCTTC. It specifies CSARGTRGVYNEQFF.

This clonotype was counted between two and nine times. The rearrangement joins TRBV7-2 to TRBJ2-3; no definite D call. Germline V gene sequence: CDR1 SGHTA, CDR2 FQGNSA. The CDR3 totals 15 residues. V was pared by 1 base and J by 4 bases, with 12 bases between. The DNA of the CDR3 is TGTGCCAGCAGCTTAGGAAGACCTTGGGCAGATACGCAGTATTTT. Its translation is CASSLGRPWADTQYF.

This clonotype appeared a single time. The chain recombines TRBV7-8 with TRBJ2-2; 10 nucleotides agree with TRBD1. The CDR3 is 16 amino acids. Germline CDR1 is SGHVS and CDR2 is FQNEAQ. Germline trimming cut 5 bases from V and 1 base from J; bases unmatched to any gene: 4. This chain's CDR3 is CASSPRTGGNTGELFF. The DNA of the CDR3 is TGTGCCAGCAGCCCTAGGACAGGGGGGAACACCGGGGAGCTGTTTTTT. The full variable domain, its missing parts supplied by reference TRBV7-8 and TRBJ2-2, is GAGVSQSPRYKVAKRGQDVALRCDPISGHVSLFWYQQALGQGPEFLTYFQNEAQLDKSGLPSDRFFAERPEGSVSTLKIQRTQQEDSAVYLCASSPRTGGNTGELFFGEGSRLTVL.

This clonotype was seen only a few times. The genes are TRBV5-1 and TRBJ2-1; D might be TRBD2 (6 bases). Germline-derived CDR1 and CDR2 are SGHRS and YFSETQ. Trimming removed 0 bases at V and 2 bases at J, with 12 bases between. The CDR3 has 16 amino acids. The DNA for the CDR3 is TGCGCCAGCAGCTTGGACGGGAGAGGGGCCTACAATGAGCAGTTCTTC. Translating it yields CASSLDGRGAYNEQFF.

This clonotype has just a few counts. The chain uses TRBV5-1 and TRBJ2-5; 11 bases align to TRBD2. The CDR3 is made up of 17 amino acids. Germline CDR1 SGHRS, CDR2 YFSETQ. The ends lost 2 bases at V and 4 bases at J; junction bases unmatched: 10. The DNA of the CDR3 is TGCGCCAGCAGCTTTGGACCTCTAGGACTAGCGGGAGAGACCCAGTACTTC. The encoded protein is CASSFGPLGLAGETQYF. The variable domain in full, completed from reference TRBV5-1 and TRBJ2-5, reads KAGVTQTPRYLIKTRGQQVTLSCSPISGHRSVSWYQQTPGQGLQFLFEYFSETQRNKGNFPGRFSGRQFSNSRSEMNVSTLELGDSALYLCASSFGPLGLAGETQYFGPGTRLLVL.

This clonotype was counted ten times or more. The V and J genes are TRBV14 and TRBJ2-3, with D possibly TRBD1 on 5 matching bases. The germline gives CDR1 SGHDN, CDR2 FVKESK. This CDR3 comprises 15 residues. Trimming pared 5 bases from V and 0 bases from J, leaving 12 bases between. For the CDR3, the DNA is TGTGCCAGCAGCAAGGACATAACTAGCACAGATACGCAGTATTTT. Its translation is CASSKDITSTDTQYF.

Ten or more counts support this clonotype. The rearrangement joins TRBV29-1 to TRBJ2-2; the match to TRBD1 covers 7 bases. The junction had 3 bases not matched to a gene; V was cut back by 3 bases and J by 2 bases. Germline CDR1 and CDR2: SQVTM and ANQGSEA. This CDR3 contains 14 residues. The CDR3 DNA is TGCAGCGTTGAGGGGGACAGAAACACCGGGGAGCTGTTTTTT. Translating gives CSVEGDRNTGELFF.

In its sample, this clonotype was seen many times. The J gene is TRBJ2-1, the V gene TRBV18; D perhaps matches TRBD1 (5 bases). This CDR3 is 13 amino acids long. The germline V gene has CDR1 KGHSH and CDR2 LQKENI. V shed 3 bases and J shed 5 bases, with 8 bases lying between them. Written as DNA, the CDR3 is TGTGCCAGCTCACCCGGACACAACAATGAGCAGTTCTTC. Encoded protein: CASSPGHNNEQFF.

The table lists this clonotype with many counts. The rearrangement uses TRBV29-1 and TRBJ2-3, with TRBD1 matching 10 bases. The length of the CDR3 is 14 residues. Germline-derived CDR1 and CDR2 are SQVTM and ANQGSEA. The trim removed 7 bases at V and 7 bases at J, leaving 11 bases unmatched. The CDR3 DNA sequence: TGCAGCGCCGAACCCCGGGACAGGGGACATACGCAGTATTTT. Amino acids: CSAEPRDRGHTQYF.

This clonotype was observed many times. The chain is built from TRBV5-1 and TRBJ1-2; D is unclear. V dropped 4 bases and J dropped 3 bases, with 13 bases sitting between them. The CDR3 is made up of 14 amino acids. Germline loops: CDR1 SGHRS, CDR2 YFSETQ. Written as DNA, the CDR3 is TGCGCCAGCAGCCCCGGATTCCAGGACTATGGCTACACCTTC. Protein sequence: CASSPGFQDYGYTF.

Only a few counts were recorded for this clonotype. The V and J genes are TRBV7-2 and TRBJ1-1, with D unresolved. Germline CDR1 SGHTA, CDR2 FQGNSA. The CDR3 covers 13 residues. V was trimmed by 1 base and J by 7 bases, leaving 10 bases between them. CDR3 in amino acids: CASSLGWGFEAFF. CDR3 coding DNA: TGTGCCAGCAGCTTAGGGTGGGGATTTGAAGCTTTCTTT.

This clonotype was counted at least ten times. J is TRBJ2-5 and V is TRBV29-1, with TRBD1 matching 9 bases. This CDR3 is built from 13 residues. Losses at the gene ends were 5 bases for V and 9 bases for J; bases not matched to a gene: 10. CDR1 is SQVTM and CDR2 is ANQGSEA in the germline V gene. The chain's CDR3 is CSVRGTGSEAQYF. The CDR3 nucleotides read TGCAGCGTTCGAGGGACAGGGTCCGAGGCCCAGTACTTC. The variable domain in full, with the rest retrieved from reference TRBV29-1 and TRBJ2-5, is SAVISQKPSRDICQRGTSLTIQCQVDSQVTMMFWYRQQPGQSLTLIATANQGSEATYESGFVIDKFPISRPNLTFSTLTVSNMSPEDSSIYLCSVRGTGSEAQYFGPGTRLLVL.

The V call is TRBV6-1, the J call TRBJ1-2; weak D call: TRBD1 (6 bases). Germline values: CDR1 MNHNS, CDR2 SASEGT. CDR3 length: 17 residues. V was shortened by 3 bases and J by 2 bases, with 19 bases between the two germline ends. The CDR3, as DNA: TGTGCCAGCAGTGATGTTTCGGTTGGAGGGGGGAACTATGGCTACACCTTC. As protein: CASSDVSVGGGNYGYTF.

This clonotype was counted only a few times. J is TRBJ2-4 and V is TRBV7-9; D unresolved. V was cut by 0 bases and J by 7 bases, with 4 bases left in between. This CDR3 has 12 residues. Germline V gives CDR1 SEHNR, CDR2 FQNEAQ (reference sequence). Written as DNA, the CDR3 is TGTGCCAGCAGCTTAGCGGGGAACATTCAGTACTTC. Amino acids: CASSLAGNIQYF.

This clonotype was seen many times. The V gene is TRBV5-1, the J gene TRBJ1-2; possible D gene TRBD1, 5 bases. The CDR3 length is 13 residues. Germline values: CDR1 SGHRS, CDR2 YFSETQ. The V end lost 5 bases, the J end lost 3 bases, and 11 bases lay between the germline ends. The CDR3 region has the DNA TGCGCCAGCAGTCACGGGACGGACTATGGCTACACCTTC. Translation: CASSHGTDYGYTF.